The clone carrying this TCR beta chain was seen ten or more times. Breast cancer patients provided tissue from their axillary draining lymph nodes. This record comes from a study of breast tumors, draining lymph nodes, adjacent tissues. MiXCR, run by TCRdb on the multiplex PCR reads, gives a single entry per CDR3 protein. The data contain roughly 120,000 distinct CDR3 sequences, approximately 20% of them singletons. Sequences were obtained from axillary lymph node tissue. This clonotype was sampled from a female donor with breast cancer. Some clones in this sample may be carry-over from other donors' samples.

Here the CDR3 reads CASSKTEVSYNEQFF. The CDR3 coding sequence is TGCGCCAGCAGCAAAACGGAGGTCTCCTACAATGAGCAGTTCTTC. This rearrangement joins TRBV4-1 to TRBJ2-1, with a tentative D call TRBD2 (5 bases). The CDR3 runs 15 residues. Germline V gene sequence: CDR1 MGHRA, CDR2 YSYEKL. V was shortened by 5 bases and J by 0 bases, with 11 bases between the two germline ends.